What follows is one TCR beta chain and its context. Its antigen is undetermined. The protocol was immunoSEQ multiplex PCR, while the TCRdb copy is restricted to in-frame clones and leaves out a portion. The sample has under 65,000 clones; 85% to 95% are singletons. This sample stems from a study of cytomegalovirus exposure and HLA in healthy donors. Findings and caveats of the study: The majority of TCR sequences were rare, yet some public TCRs appeared in many donors. Using the classifier, cytomegalovirus status was reportedly diagnosed with high specificity and sensitivity.

The sequenced material came from PBMCs. This receptor was identified in a woman younger than 35 in good health and CMV-seropositive.

CDR3 protein: CASSPRGQGTGNTIYF. The DNA for the CDR3 is TGTGCCAGCAGCCCACGTGGGCAGGGGACGGGAAACACCATATATTTT. V gene TRBV9 combines with J gene TRBJ1-3; TRBD1 might be the D (6 bases). V was clipped by 4 bases and J by 4 bases, with 18 bases between them. The length of the CDR3 is 16 residues. CDR1 is SGDLS and CDR2 is YYNGEE in the germline V gene.